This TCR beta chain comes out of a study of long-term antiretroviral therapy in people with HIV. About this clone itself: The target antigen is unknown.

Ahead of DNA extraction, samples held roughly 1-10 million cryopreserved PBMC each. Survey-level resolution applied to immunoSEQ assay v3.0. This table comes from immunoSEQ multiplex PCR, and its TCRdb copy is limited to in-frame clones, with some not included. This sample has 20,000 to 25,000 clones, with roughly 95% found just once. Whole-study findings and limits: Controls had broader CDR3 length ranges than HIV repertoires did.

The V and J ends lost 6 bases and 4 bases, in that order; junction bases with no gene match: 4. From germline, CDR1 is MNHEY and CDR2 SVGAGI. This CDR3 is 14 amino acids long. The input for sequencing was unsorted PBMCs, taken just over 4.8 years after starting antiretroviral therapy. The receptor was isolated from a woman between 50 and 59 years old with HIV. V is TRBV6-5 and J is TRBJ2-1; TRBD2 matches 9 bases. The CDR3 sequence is CASSFSGSYNEQFF. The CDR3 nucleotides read TGTGCCAGCAGCTTTAGCGGGAGTTACAATGAGCAGTTCTTC.